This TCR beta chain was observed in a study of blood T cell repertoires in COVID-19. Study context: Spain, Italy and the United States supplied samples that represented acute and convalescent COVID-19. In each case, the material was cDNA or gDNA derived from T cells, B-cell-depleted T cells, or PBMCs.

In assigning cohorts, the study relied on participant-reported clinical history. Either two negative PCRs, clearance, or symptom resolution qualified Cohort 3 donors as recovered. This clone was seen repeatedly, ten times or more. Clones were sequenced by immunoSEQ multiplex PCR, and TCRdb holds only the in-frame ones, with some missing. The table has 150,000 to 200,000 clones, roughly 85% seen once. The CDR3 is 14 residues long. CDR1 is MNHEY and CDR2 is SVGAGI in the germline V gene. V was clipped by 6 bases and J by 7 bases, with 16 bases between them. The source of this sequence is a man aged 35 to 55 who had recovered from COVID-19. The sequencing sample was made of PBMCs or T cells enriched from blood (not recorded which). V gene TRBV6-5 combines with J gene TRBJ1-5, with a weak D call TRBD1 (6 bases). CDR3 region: CASRSRQATQPQHF. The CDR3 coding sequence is TGTGCCAGCAGATCCCGACAGGCGACCCAGCCCCAGCATTTT.